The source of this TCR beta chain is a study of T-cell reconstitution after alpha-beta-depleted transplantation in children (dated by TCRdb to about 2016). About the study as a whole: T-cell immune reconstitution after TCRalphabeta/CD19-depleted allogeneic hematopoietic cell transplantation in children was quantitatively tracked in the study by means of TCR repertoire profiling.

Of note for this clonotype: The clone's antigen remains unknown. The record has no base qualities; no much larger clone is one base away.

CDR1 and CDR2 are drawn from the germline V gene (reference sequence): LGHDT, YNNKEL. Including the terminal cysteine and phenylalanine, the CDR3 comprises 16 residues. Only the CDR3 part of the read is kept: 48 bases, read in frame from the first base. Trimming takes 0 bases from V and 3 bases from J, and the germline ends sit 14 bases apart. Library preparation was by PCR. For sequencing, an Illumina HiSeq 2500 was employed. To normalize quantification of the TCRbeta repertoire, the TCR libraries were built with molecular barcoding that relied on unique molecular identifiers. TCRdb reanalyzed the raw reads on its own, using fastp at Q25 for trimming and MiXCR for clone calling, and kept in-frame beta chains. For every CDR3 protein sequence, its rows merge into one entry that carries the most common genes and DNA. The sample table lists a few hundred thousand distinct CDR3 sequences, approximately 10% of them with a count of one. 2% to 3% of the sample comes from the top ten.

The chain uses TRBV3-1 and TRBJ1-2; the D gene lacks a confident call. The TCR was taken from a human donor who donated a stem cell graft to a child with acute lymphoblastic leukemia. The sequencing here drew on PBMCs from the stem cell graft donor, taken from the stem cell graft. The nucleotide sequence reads TGTGCCAGCAGCCAAGATGTAAGGGCAACAGACTATGGCTACACCTTC. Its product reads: CASSQDVRATDYGYTF.